The clone carrying this T cell receptor (beta chain) was observed a handful of times. A library of TCRbeta sequences, prepared with unique molecular identifiers, was generated. TCRdb re-called the PCR reads through MiXCR, storing one row per CDR3 protein. Here the sample spans 360,000 or so distinct CDR3 sequences, around 21% being singletons. The sample originates from a study of T-cell reconstitution after alpha-beta-depleted transplantation in children. The sequence was collected from a human donor who donated a stem cell graft to a child with acute myeloid leukemia. The sample here was PBMCs from the stem cell graft donor, taken from the stem cell graft.

The CDR3 sequence: CASSQEGAYNEQFF. The CDR3 nucleotides read TGTGCCAGCAGCCAAGAGGGGGCCTACAATGAGCAGTTCTTC. The chain carries TRBV3-1 and TRBJ2-1; the D gene could be TRBD1 or TRBD2 (5 bases each). Germline CDR1 and CDR2: LGHDT and YNNKEL (reference sequence). The V end lost 0 bases, the J end lost 2 bases, and 5 bases lay between the germline ends. This CDR3 contains 14 residues.